This T cell receptor (beta chain) derives from a study of OX40 agonist ivuxolimab in advanced cancers. Looked up from germline, CDR1 is MNHNS and CDR2 is SASEGT. Deletions cut 2 bases from V and 2 bases from J, with 13 bases between. This CDR3 region has 17 residues. Clones were sequenced by immunoSEQ multiplex PCR, and TCRdb holds only the in-frame ones, with some missing. The repertoire holds 48,000 or so clones, approximately 85% seen once, with 9% to 10% in the top ten. This sequence joins TRBV6-1 and TRBJ1-6; D gene ambiguous. The sample consisted of CD4+ or CD8+ T cells sorted from blood, taken in a trial of the OX40 agonist ivuxolimab. This sequence was found in an adult with an advanced solid tumor such as melanoma, head and neck, liver or kidney cancer. In DNA form, the CDR3 reads TGTGCCAGCAGTGAACCCCTCCGAAGGGCCTATAATTCACCCCTCCACTTT. Protein product: CASSEPLRRAYNSPLHF.